This T cell receptor (beta chain) appears in the sequencing data of a study of T cell responses to AZD1222 COVID-19 vaccine. Background on the study: Pooling covered second doses at about 4 or about 12 weeks.

Overall study findings and caveats: Only a handful of AZD1222 recipients, six or seven in all, had baseline seropositivity. Unmutated variant regions are reportedly the target of nearly half of TCRs that are spike-specific.

This clone was counted a single time. As yet, its antigen is unknown. Only in-frame clones appear in the TCRdb table, and some are missing; sequencing was by immunoSEQ multiplex PCR. The sample records approximately 180,000 clones, approximately 90% being singletons. Looked up from germline, CDR1 is MNHNY and CDR2 is SVGAGI (reference sequence). The V segment lost 6 bases and the J segment 6 bases; nucleotides outside the gene matches: 2. The CDR3 loop spans 12 amino acids. The chain employs TRBV6-6 and TRBJ2-1; TRBD2 matches at 7 bases. The source is an adult in good health. The input for sequencing was peripheral blood, taken on day 0 of AZD1222 vaccination. The CDR3 region is CASSPGGNEQFF. The CDR3 bases are TGTGCCAGCAGCCCGGGGGGCAATGAGCAGTTCTTC.